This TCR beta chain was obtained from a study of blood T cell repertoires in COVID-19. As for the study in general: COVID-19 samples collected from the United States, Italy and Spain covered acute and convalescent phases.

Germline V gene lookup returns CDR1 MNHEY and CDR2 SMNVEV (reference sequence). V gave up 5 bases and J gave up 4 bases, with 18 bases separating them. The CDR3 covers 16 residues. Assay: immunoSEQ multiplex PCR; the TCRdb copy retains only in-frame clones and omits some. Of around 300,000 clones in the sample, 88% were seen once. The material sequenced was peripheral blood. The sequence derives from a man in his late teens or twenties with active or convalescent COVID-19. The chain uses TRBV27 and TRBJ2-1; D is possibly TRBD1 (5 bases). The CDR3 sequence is CASSPPDRGTYNEQFF. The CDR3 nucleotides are TGTGCCAGCAGTCCCCCCGATAGGGGCACGTACAATGAGCAGTTCTTC.